Presented here are 11 T cell receptor beta chains from one specimen sequenced in a study of Graves' ophthalmopathy and Graves' hyperthyroidism. The authors amplified TCR beta CDR3 regions, and they did so from RNA transcripts for repertoire sequencing. RT-PCR was first run with HTBI primers, then multiplex PCR in a second round. TCRdb re-called the multiplex PCR reads through MiXCR, storing one row per CDR3 protein. The sample contains about 1.2 million distinct CDR3 sequences, about 36% of which appear only once. The source material was peripheral blood or thyroid tissue (not recorded which). Every receptor here comes from an adult man with Graves' hyperthyroidism.

This sequence joins TRBV29-1 and TRBJ2-2; D call uncertain. The CDR3 consists of 10 residues. Trimming removed 7 bases at V and 9 bases at J, with 9 bases between. CDR1 SQVTM and CDR2 ANQGSEA come from the germline V gene. DNA of the CDR3: TGCAGCGGTTTGGAGCGGGAGCTGTTTTTT. Its protein product is CSGLERELFF.

Comment on this clonotype: A much more abundant neighbour one base away suggests this may be a read error. V usage is TRBV19 and J usage is TRBJ1-4; D remains unclear. Deletions cut 11 bases from V and 10 bases from J, with 17 bases between. This CDR3 has 12 residues. CDR1 is LNHDA and CDR2 is SQIVND in the germline V gene (reference sequence). As DNA, the CDR3 is TGTGCCTCAAAGTCGGCAGCTGGAAAACTGTTTTTT. Protein product: CASKSAAGKLFF. The complete variable domain, with remaining parts taken from reference TRBV19 and TRBJ1-4, reads DGGITQSPKYLFRKEGQNVTLSCEQNLNHDAMYWYRQDPGQGLRLIYYSQIVNDFQKGDIAEGYSVSREKKESFPLTVTSAQKNPTAFYLCASKSAAGKLFFGSGTQLSVL.

At least ten counts were recorded for this clonotype. This sequence joins TRBV11-2 and TRBJ1-3, with D possibly being TRBD1 (6 bases). This CDR3 comprises 15 residues. Germline CDR1 is SGHAT and CDR2 is FQNNGV. V was clipped by 1 base and J by 4 bases, with 11 bases between them. The chain's CDR3 is CASSLAQGRGNTIYF. The CDR3 DNA sequence: TGTGCCAGCAGCTTAGCACAGGGACGAGGAAACACCATATATTTT.

The rearrangement uses TRBV19 and TRBJ2-3; 12 nucleotides match TRBD2. The CDR3 totals 21 residues. Trimming cost V 3 bases and J 0 bases; bases outside gene matches: 16. Germline lookup yields CDR1 LNHDA and CDR2 SQIVND (reference sequence). Here the CDR3 DNA reads TGTGCCAGTAGTATTCTTCGACTAGCGGGGGCCCGTAGTACGAGCACAGATACGCAGTATTTT. This codes for CASSILRLAGARSTSTDTQYF.

This chain uses TRBV10-3 with TRBJ2-7; 7 bases line up with TRBD1. The V gene's germline CDR1 is ENHRY and CDR2 SYGVKD. The ends lost 10 bases at V and 1 base at J; junction bases unmatched: 10. CDR3 length: 14 residues. The CDR3 coding sequence is TGTGCCACCAACCCCGGGACAGAATCCTACGAGCAGTACTTC. It codes for CATNPGTESYEQYF.

To note about this clonotype: A much larger clone differs from this one at a single base, so this may be a read error. The rearrangement joins TRBV5-1 to TRBJ2-7; D call uncertain. This CDR3 has 16 residues. Per germline, CDR1 SGHRS and CDR2 YFSETQ. V gave up 0 bases and J gave up 5 bases, with 18 bases separating them. DNA of the CDR3: TGCGCCAGCAGCTTGGAAGGCACCAATTGCCTGAACGAGCAGTACTTC. Protein product: CASSLEGTNCLNEQYF.

The J gene is TRBJ1-2, the V gene TRBV27; TRBD1 aligns across 12 bases. The germline V gene encodes CDR1 MNHEY and CDR2 SMNVEV (reference sequence). J gave up 1 base and V 2 bases, and 11 bases lay outside the gene matches. This CDR3 region has 19 residues. CDR3 amino acids: CASSLRRDRGLPDNYGYTF. CDR3 bases: TGTGCCAGCAGTTTACGTCGGGACAGGGGGCTTCCCGATAACTATGGCTACACCTTC.

This clonotype was found a few times. This chain links TRBV7-2 with TRBJ2-3, with 7 nucleotides matching TRBD2. The CDR3 runs to 14 residues. CDR1 and CDR2 (germline): SGHTA, FQGNSA. Unmatched junction bases numbered 9, after V lost 1 base and J lost 11 bases. The chain's CDR3 is CASSLGGSREGQYF. The CDR3 DNA sequence: TGTGCCAGCAGCTTAGGAGGCTCGAGGGAGGGGCAGTATTTT. Looking up the rest from reference TRBV7-2 and TRBJ2-3 gives the full variable domain: GAGVSQSPSNKVTEKGKDVELRCDPISGHTALYWYRQSLGQGLEFLIYFQGNSAPDKSGLPSDRFSAERTGGSVSTLTIQRTQQEDSAVYLCASSLGGSREGQYFGPGTRLTVL.

The table lists this clonotype with a few counts. The chain combines TRBV30 with TRBJ2-7; TRBD1 aligns across 10 bases. After removal of 5 bases from V and 7 bases from J, the junction contained 2 bases not matched to a gene. The germline gives CDR1 GTSNPN, CDR2 SVGIG (reference sequence). CDR3 size: 11 residues. This CDR3 reads CAWGTGDEQYF. The CDR3 nucleotides are TGTGCCTGGGGGACAGGGGATGAGCAGTACTTC. Together with reference TRBV30 and TRBJ2-7, the CDR3 gives the full variable domain: SQTIHQWPATLVQPVGSPLSLECTVEGTSNPNLYWYRQAAGRGLQLLFYSVGIGQISSEVPQNLSASRPQDRQFILSSKKLLLSDSGFYLCAWGTGDEQYFGPGTRLTVT.

V gene TRBV10-3 combines with J gene TRBJ1-6; D is ambiguous. Trimming took 3 bases from V and 7 from J, leaving 7 bases between them. This CDR3 has 13 residues. Germline lookup yields CDR1 ENHRY and CDR2 SYGVKD. CDR3 loop: CAISDITNSPLHF. The DNA for the CDR3 is TGTGCCATCAGTGACATAACCAATTCACCCCTCCACTTT.

V and J are TRBV6-2 or TRBV6-3 and TRBJ2-2, with D perhaps TRBD1 or TRBD2 (5 bases each). The CDR3 runs 15 residues. Per germline, CDR1 MNHEY and CDR2 SVGEGT. V lost 8 bases and J lost 0, with 13 bases in between. The CDR3 reads CASGAGLANTGELFF. The CDR3 region has the DNA TGTGCCAGCGGGGCAGGACTCGCGAACACCGGGGAGCTGTTTTTT.